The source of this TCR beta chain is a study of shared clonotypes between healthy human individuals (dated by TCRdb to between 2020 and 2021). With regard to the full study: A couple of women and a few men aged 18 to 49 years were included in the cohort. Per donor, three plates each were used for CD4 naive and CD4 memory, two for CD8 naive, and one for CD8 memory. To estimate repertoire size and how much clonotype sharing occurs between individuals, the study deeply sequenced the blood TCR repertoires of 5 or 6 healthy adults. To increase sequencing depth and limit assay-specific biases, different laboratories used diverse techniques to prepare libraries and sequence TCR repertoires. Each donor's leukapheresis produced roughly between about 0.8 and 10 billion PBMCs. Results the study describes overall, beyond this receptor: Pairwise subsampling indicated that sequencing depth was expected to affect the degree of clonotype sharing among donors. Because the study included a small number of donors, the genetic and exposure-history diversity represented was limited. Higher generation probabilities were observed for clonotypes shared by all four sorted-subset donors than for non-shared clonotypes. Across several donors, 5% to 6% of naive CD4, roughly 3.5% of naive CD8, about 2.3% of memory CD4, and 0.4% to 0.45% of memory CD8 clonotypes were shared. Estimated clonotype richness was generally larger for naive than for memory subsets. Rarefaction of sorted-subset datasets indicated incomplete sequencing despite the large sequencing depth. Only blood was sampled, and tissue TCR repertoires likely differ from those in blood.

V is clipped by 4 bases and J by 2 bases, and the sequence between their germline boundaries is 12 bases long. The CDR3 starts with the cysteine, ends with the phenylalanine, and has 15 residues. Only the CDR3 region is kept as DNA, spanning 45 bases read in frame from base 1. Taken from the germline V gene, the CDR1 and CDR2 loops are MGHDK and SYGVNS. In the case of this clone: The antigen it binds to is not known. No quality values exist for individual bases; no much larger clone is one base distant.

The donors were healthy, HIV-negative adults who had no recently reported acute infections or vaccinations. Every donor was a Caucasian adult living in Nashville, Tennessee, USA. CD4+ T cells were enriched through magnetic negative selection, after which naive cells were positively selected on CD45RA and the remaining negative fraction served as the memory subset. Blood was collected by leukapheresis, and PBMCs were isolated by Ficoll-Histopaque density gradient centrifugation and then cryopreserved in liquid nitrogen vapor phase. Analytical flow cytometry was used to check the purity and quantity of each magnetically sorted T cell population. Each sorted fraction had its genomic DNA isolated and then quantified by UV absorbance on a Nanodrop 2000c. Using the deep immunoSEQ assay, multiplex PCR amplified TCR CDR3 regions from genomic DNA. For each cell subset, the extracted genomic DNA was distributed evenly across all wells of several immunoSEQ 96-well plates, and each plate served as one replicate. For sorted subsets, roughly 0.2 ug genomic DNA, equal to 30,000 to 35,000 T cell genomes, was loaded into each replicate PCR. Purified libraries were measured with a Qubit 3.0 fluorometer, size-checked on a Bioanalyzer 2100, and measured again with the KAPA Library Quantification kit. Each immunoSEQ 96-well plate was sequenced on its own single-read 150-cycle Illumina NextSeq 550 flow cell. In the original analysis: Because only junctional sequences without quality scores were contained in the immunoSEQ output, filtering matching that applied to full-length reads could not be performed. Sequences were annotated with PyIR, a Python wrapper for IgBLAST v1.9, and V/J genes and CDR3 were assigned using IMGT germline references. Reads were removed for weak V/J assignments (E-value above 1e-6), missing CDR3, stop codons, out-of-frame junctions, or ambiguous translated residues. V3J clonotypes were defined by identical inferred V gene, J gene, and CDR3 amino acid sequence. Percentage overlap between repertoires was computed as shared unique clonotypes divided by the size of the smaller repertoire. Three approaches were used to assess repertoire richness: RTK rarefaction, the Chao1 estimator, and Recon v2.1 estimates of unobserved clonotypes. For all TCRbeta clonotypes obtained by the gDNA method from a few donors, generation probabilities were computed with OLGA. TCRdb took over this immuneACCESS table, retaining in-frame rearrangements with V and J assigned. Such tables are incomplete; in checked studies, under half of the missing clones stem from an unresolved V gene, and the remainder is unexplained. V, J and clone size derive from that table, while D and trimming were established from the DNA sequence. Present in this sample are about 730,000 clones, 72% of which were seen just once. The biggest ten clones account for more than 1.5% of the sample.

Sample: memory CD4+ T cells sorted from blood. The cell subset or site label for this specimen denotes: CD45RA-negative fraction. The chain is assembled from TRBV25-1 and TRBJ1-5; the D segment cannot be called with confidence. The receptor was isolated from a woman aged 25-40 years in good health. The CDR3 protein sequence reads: CASSGKGTGNQPQHF. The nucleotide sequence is TGTGCCAGCAGTGGGAAGGGTACGGGCAATCAGCCCCAGCATTTT.